These 19 T cell receptor beta chains were all obtained from the same sample, sequenced in a study of radiation and T cells in renal cell carcinoma. Here immunoSEQ multiplex PCR was the method, and the copy in TCRdb shows in-frame clones only, minus some. The sample has 100,000 to 150,000 clones, 70% to 90% seen once; the top ten hold 1.5% to 2%. The time point denotes: blood 2 weeks post-SBRT. Treatment meaning: 15 Gy SBRT to primary tumor, nephrectomy 4 weeks later. The sequenced sample was blood, obtained from a patient whose treatment included radiotherapy and nephrectomy. All receptors come from a woman aged 55-75 years with renal cell carcinoma.

This chain uses TRBV9 with TRBJ2-5; 8 bases agree with TRBD2. Germline V gives CDR1 SGDLS, CDR2 YYNGEE. This CDR3 comprises 14 residues. Unmatched junction bases numbered 3, after V lost 0 bases and J lost 5 bases. The DNA of the CDR3 is TGTGCCAGCAGCGTAGAGGGACTAGAGGAGACCCAGTACTTC. The encoded protein is CASSVEGLEETQYF. Drawing the rest from reference TRBV9 and TRBJ2-5, the complete variable domain is DSGVTQTPKHLITATGQRVTLRCSPRSGDLSVYWYQQSLDQGLQFLIQYYNGEERAKGNILERFSAQQFPDLHSELNLSSLELGDSALYFCASSVEGLEETQYFGPGTRLLVL.

This chain connects TRBV6-1 to TRBJ1-1, with no clear D. This CDR3 contains 14 residues. Germline CDR1 is MNHNS and CDR2 is SASEGT. V shed 3 bases and J shed 0 bases, with 8 bases lying between them. The CDR3 nucleotides read TGTGCCAGCAGTGAGGGTGGGGTGAACACTGAAGCTTTCTTT. As protein: CASSEGGVNTEAFF.

V is TRBV29-1 and J is TRBJ2-7; D is ambiguous. Germline CDR1 and CDR2: SQVTM and ANQGSEA. V shed 6 bases and J shed 3 bases, with 15 bases lying between them. The CDR3 loop spans 13 amino acids. The CDR3 region has the DNA TGCAGCGTCTACTCCGTAGAGTACTACGAGCAGTACTTC. It codes for CSVYSVEYYEQYF.

The chain employs TRBV6-4 and TRBJ1-1; no definite D call. The CDR3 has 14 residues. Germline V gene lookup returns CDR1 MRHNA and CDR2 SNTAGT. Trimming took 4 bases from V and 2 from J, leaving 11 bases between them. CDR3 protein: CASSVREGNTEAFF. CDR3 bases: TGTGCCAGCAGTGTGAGGGAAGGTAACACTGAAGCTTTCTTT.

J is TRBJ1-5 and V is TRBV6-5; D unclear. The V gene's germline CDR1 is MNHEY and CDR2 SVGAGI. V was cut by 4 bases and J by 0 bases, with 10 bases left in between. The CDR3 has 15 amino acids. The CDR3 nucleotides read TGTGCCAGCAGTTCCCGTGGATATAGCAATCAGCCCCAGCATTTT. This gives the protein CASSSRGYSNQPQHF.

The gene calls are TRBV10-2 and TRBJ1-5, with D tentatively TRBD1 (5 bases). The CDR3 extends over 14 amino acids. V lost 7 bases, J lost 9 bases, and 19 bases lay in between. The germline CDR1 and CDR2 sequences are WSHSY and SAAADI. This CDR3 is CASTALGVFGPQHF. The CDR3 DNA reads TGCGCCAGCACTGCCTTGGGGGTTTTCGGGCCCCAGCATTTT.

The rearrangement links TRBV2 to TRBJ1-1, with a tentative D call TRBD1 (5 bases). CDR1 is SNHLY, CDR2 FYNNEI, per germline. The CDR3 covers 15 residues. V was clipped by 1 base and J by 5 bases, with 14 bases between them. The chain's CDR3 is CASSEGVRVGTEAFF. The DNA for the CDR3 is TGTGCCAGCAGTGAAGGGGTCAGGGTAGGAACTGAAGCTTTCTTT.

The chain combines TRBV6-5 with TRBJ2-5, with D perhaps TRBD2 (7 bases). Trimming cost V 5 bases and J 5 bases, with 18 bases left between them. Germline V lookup: CDR1 MNHEY, CDR2 SVGAGI. The CDR3 has 15 residues. CDR3 bases: TGTGCCAGCAGTCCCTCCCCGGGGGGCGGGGAGACCCAGTACTTC. Translating it yields CASSPSPGGGETQYF.

This rearrangement joins TRBV6-5 to TRBJ2-1, with 8 bases matching TRBD1. Germline CDR1 is MNHEY and CDR2 is SVGAGI. This CDR3 comprises 15 residues. J gave up 1 base and V 1 base, and 0 bases lay outside the gene matches. The chain's CDR3 is CASSYYRGSYNEQFF. For the CDR3, the DNA is TGTGCCAGCAGTTACTACAGGGGGTCCTACAATGAGCAGTTCTTC.

The gene calls are TRBV7-9 and TRBJ1-2, with D possibly matching TRBD1 (5 bases). The V end was cut by 5 bases, the J end by 7 bases, with 20 bases between. Germline CDR1 reads SEHNR; CDR2 reads FQNEAQ (reference sequence). This CDR3 has 15 amino acids. CDR3 sequence: CASSRDAGIYGGYTF. As DNA, the CDR3 is TGTGCCAGCAGCAGAGATGCAGGGATTTACGGTGGCTACACCTTC.

A note on this clone: The junction departs from the called germline gene at one end, perhaps through a read error. This sequence joins TRBV19 and TRBJ1-2; D is perhaps TRBD1 (5 bases). The CDR3 covers 13 residues. Germline values: CDR1 LNHDA, CDR2 SQIVND (reference sequence). CDR3 DNA: TGTGCCAGCAGTAGTCAGGGACTCTATGGCTACACCTTC. Protein: CASSSQGLYGYTF.

The CDR3: CASSPGWALQETQYF. For the CDR3, the DNA is TGTGCCAGCAGCCCCGGGTGGGCCCTACAAGAGACCCAGTACTTC. The genes are TRBV11-3 and TRBJ2-5; D ambiguous. Between the trimmed V and J ends, which lost 5 bases and 2 bases, there was a span of 15 bases. The CDR3 is 15 amino acids. CDR1 and CDR2 from the germline V gene are SGHNT and YENEEA.

The genes are TRBV4-2 and TRBJ2-7, with a weak D call TRBD1 (6 bases). The CDR3 has 15 amino acids. V lost 5 bases to trimming and J lost 0 bases, with 14 bases between them. Looked up from germline, CDR1 is LGHNA and CDR2 is YNFKEQ. The CDR3 reads CASSLGAASSYEQYF. In DNA, the CDR3 is TGTGCCAGCAGCTTGGGGGCGGCCTCCTCCTACGAGCAGTACTTC.

The chain employs TRBV5-6 and TRBJ1-2; 10 nucleotides agree with TRBD1. Germline V gene sequence: CDR1 SGHDT, CDR2 YYEEEE. The V gene end was trimmed by 4 bases and the J gene end by 2 bases; junction bases not matched to a gene: 5. The length of the CDR3 is 15 residues. The CDR3 DNA reads as TGTGCCAGCAGCCCTCGGACAGGGGGGAACTATGGCTACACCTTC. The encoded protein is CASSPRTGGNYGYTF.

The gene calls are TRBV6-6 and TRBJ2-5; D gene unclear. The V gene's germline CDR1 is MNHNY and CDR2 SVGAGI (reference sequence). V was shortened by 2 bases and J by 1 base, with 8 bases between the two germline ends. This CDR3 has 14 residues. The CDR3 DNA sequence: TGTGCCAGCAGTTACAGGAGTACCCAAGAGACCCAGTACTTC. Its translation is CASSYRSTQETQYF.

The chain carries TRBV6-6 and TRBJ2-1, with 7 bases identical to TRBD1. The CDR3 length is 13 residues. The ends lost 7 bases at V and 7 bases at J; junction bases unmatched: 7. Looked up from germline, CDR1 is MNHNY and CDR2 is SVGAGI (reference sequence). In DNA, the CDR3 is TGTGCCAGCAACTACAGGACAGGTAATGAGCAGTTCTTC. This sequence encodes CASNYRTGNEQFF.

The gene calls are TRBV2 and TRBJ2-7; D is undetermined. Trimming pared 6 bases from V and 7 bases from J, leaving 13 bases between. In germline, CDR1 is SNHLY, CDR2 FYNNEI. The CDR3 totals 12 residues. CDR3 sequence (DNA): TGTGCCAGCAGCCTCACCAGTCGTGAGCAGTACTTC. Translating gives CASSLTSREQYF.

With regard to this clone: Other DNA variants within this sample encode the same CDR3. V and J are TRBV2 and TRBJ2-1, with 7 bases fitting TRBD2. V was clipped by 6 bases and J by 0 bases; unmatched bases: 2. The germline gives CDR1 SNHLY, CDR2 FYNNEI. There are 14 residues in the CDR3. In DNA form, the CDR3 reads TGTGCCAGCAGCGGGGGGAGCTCCTACAATGAGCAGTTCTTC. Translated: CASSGGSSYNEQFF.

V is TRBV29-1 and J is TRBJ1-4, with D tentatively TRBD1 (6 bases). The CDR3 has 12 amino acids. Germline lookup yields CDR1 SQVTM and CDR2 ANQGSEA. The V and J ends lost 4 bases and 8 bases respectively, with 11 bases between them. CDR3 residues: CSVAGEREKLFF. The CDR3 coding sequence is TGCAGCGTTGCAGGGGAACGGGAAAAACTGTTTTTT.